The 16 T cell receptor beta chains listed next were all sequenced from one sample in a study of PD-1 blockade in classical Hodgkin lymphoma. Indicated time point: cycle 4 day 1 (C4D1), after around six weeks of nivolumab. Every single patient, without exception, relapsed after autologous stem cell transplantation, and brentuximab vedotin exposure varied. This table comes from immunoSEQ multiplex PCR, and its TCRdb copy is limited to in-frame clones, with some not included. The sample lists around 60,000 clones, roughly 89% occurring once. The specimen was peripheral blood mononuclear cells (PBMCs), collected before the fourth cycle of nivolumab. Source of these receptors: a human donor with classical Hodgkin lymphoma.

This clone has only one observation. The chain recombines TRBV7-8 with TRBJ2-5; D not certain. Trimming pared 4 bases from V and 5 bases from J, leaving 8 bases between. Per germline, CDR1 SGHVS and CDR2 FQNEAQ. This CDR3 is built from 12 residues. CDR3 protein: CASSSPSETQYF. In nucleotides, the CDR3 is TGTGCCAGCAGCTCGCCGAGCGAGACCCAGTACTTC.

As DNA, the CDR3 is TGTGCCTGGAGTGTAGCAGGGGTCGTTGTGGGCTACACCTTC. It is translated as CAWSVAGVVVGYTF. The rearrangement uses TRBV30 and TRBJ1-2, with a weak D call TRBD1 (6 bases). Germline V gene lookup returns CDR1 GTSNPN and CDR2 SVGIG (reference sequence). V was clipped by 0 bases and J by 8 bases, with 16 bases between them. This CDR3 has 14 amino acids.

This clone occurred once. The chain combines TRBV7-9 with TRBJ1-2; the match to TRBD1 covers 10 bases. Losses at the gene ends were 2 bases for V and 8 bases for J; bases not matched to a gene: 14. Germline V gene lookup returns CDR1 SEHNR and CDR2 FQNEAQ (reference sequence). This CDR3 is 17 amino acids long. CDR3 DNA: TGTGCCAGCAGCTTATGGGGACAGGGGAAGGAGACTTCGGGCTACACCTTC. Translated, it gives CASSLWGQGKETSGYTF.

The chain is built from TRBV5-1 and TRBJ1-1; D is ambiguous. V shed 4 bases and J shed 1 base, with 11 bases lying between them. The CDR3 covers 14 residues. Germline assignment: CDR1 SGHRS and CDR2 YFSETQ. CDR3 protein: CASSPRHENTEAFF. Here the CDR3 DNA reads TGCGCCAGCAGCCCCAGACACGAGAACACTGAAGCTTTCTTT.

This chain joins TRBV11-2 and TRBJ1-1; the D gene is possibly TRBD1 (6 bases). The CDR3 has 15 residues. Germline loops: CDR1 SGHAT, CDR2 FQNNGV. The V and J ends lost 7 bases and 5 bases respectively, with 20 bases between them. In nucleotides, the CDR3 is TGTGCCAGCACCCAATATAGAGGGGGAGAGACTGAAGCTTTCTTT. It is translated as CASTQYRGGETEAFF.

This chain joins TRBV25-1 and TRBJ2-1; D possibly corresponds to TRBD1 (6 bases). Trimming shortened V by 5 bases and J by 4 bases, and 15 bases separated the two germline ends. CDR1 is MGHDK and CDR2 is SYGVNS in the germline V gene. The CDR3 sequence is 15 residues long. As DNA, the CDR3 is TGTGCCAGCAGTTTTGCAGGGGCTGGGTACAATGAGCAGTTCTTC. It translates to CASSFAGAGYNEQFF. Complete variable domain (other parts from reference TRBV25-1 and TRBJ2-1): EADIYQTPRYLVIGTGKKITLECSQTMGHDKMYWYQQDPGMELHLIHYSYGVNSTEKGDLSSESTVSRIRTEHFPLTLESARPSHTSQYLCASSFAGAGYNEQFFGPGTRLTVL.

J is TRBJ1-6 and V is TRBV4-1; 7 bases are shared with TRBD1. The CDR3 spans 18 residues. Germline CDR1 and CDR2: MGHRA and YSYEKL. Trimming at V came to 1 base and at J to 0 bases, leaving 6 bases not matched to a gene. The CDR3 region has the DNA TGCGCCAGCAGCCAAGTCCTGACAGGGAGCTCCTATAATTCACCCCTCCACTTT. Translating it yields CASSQVLTGSSYNSPLHF.

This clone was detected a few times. The CDR3 region is CASSLVDGTNSPLHF. The CDR3 DNA follows: TGTGCCAGCAGCTTAGTGGACGGGACCAATTCACCCCTCCACTTT. The J gene is TRBJ1-6, the V gene TRBV7-6; a weak D match, TRBD1 (5 bases). Trimming took off 1 base at V and 7 bases at J, with 11 bases between the two ends. In germline, CDR1 is SGHVS, CDR2 FNYEAQ. There are 15 residues in the CDR3.

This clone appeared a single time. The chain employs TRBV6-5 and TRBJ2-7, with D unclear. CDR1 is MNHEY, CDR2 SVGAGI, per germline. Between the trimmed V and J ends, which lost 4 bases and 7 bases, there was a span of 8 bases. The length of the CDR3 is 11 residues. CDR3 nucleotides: TGTGCCAGCAGTTCCAAGGCGGAGCAGTACTTC. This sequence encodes CASSSKAEQYF.

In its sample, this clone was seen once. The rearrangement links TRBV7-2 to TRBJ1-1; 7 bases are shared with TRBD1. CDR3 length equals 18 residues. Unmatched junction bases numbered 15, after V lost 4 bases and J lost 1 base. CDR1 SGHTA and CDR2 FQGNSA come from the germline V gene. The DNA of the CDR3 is TGTGCCAGCAGCTCGACTCTAGGACAGGTGGGGGAGAACACTGAAGCTTTCTTT. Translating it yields CASSSTLGQVGENTEAFF.

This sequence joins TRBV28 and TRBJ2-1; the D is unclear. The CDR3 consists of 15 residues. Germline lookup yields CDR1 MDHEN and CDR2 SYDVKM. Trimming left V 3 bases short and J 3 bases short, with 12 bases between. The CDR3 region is CASSFSSVIYNEQFF. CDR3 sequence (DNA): TGTGCCAGCAGTTTTTCGTCGGTTATCTACAATGAGCAGTTCTTC.

The chain's CDR3 is CATSELDLYEQYF. CDR3 nucleotides: TGTGCCACTTCAGAATTAGATCTCTACGAGCAGTACTTC. V usage is TRBV2 and J usage is TRBJ2-7; D is unresolved. The CDR3 length is 13 residues. The germline gives CDR1 SNHLY, CDR2 FYNNEI. Deletions cut 10 bases from V and 3 bases from J, with 16 bases between.

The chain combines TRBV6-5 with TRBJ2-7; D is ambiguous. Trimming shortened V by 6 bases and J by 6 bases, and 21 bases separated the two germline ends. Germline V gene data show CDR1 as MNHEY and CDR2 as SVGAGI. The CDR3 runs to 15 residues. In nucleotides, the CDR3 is TGTGCCAGCAGCCCATCCCCGGCAGGCGCAGGCGAGCAGTACTTC. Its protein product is CASSPSPAGAGEQYF.

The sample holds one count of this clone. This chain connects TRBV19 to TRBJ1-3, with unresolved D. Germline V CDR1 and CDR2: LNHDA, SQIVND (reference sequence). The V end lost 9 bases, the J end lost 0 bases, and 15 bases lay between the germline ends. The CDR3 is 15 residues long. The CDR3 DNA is TGTGCCAGCCGAGCGTCCGGACTCTCTGGAAACACCATATATTTT. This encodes CASRASGLSGNTIYF.

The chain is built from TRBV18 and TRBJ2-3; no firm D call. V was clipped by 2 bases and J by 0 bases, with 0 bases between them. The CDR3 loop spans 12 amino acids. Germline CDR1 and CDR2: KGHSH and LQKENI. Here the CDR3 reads CASSPSTDTQYF. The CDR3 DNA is TGTGCCAGCTCACCAAGCACAGATACGCAGTATTTT.

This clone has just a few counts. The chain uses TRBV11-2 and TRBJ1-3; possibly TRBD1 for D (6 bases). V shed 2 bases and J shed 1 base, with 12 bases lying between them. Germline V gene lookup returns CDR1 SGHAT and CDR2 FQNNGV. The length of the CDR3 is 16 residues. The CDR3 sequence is CASSLLRGRSGNTIYF. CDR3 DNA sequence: TGTGCCAGCAGCTTACTCAGGGGCAGGTCTGGAAACACCATATATTTT.